The 29 T cell receptor beta chains reported below all come from one sample, sequenced in a study of post-analysis software for immune sequencing data. The study, taken as a whole, reports: Controls had lower frequencies than patients of a handful of TRBV segments, which included TRBV5-6, TRBV5-1 and TRBV20-1.

The antigens these receptors bind are not known. Unique molecular identifiers were built into the TCR beta cDNA libraries. TCRdb analysed the PCR reads with MiXCR anew, one entry per CDR3 protein. The sample yields about 500,000 distinct CDR3 sequences, nearly 45% seen once. Sequencing input: blood. The receptors here all came from a girl under 18 with multiple sclerosis.

The chain uses TRBV10-3 and TRBJ2-1; 12 positions match TRBD2. The V gene end was trimmed by 5 bases and the J gene end by 0 bases; junction bases not matched to a gene: 8. The CDR3 consists of 18 residues. Germline CDR1 ENHRY, CDR2 SYGVKD. CDR3 DNA sequence: TGTGCCATCAGTATGACTAGCGGGAGTCCATCCTCCTACAATGAGCAGTTCTTC. Translating gives CAISMTSGSPSSYNEQFF.

The genes are TRBV7-8 and TRBJ2-3; D might be TRBD2 (6 bases). With 5 bases removed from V and 0 bases from J, the gap between germline ends came to 12 bases. This CDR3 contains 15 residues. CDR1 and CDR2 from the germline V gene are SGHVS and FQNEAQ. CDR3 region: CASSRRDASTDTQYF. Written as DNA, the CDR3 is TGTGCCAGCAGCCGGAGGGACGCTAGCACAGATACGCAGTATTTT.

In this sample, this clonotype turned up once. The chain has TRBV20-1 and TRBJ1-1; a possible D gene is TRBD1 (6 bases). This CDR3 spans 13 amino acids. V dropped 1 base and J dropped 5 bases, with 11 bases sitting between them. Germline V gene data show CDR1 as DFQATT and CDR2 as SNEGSKA (reference sequence). The CDR3 loop is CSARAQGNTEAFF. CDR3 sequence (DNA): TGCAGTGCTAGAGCACAGGGAAATACTGAAGCTTTCTTT.

V and J are TRBV6-1 and TRBJ2-5; maybe TRBD2 (6 bases). The V end was cut by 3 bases, the J end by 4 bases, with 9 bases between. This CDR3 is 13 amino acids long. CDR1 and CDR2 (germline): MNHNS, SASEGT. The CDR3 coding sequence is TGTGCCAGCAGTGAGAGGGGAGGAGAGACCCAGTACTTC. Translation: CASSERGGETQYF.

This chain connects TRBV10-3 to TRBJ2-7, with D perhaps assigned TRBD1 or TRBD2 (5 bases each). The V gene lost 4 bases and the J gene lost 1 base, with 20 bases spanning the gap. The CDR3 is 17 residues long. The germline V gene encodes CDR1 ENHRY and CDR2 SYGVKD. The CDR3 bases are TGTGCCATCAGTGGCCCCGGGGCCCTAGCTAATTCCTACGAGCAGTACTTC. As protein: CAISGPGALANSYEQYF.

This clonotype was picked up a small number of times. J is TRBJ2-5 and V is TRBV4-2, with 13 bases lining up with TRBD2. The junction had 7 bases not matched to a gene; V was cut back by 3 bases and J by 3 bases. There are 17 residues in the CDR3. CDR1 LGHNA and CDR2 YNFKEQ come from the germline V gene. CDR3 residues: CASSQEGLAGTKETQYF. Written as DNA, the CDR3 is TGTGCCAGCAGCCAGGAGGGACTAGCGGGGACAAAAGAGACCCAGTACTTC.

This clonotype was seen a handful of times. DNA for the CDR3: TGTGCCAGCAGCTTAATCAAGGATGGGGCCAACGTCCTGACTTTC. This codes for CASSLIKDGANVLTF. This chain links TRBV7-3 with TRBJ2-6, with D hard to call. The germline CDR1 and CDR2 sequences are SGHTA and FQGTGA. The CDR3 has 15 residues. V was cut by 1 base and J by 3 bases, with 7 bases left in between.

As regards this clonotype: Its ends do not fully match the called genes, so a read error is possible. This chain uses TRBV7-6 with TRBJ2-7, with TRBD2 identical over 11 bases. CDR3 length equals 16 residues. Germline V gives CDR1 SGHVS, CDR2 FNYEAQ. CDR3 loop: CASGLGGLAETYEQYF. DNA of the CDR3: TGTGCCAGCGGCTTGGGGGGACTAGCGGAGACCTACGAGCAGTACTTC.

Only a few counts were recorded for this clonotype. V and J are TRBV6-5 and TRBJ2-1; 9 positions agree with TRBD2. This CDR3 comprises 16 residues. Germline CDR1 MNHEY, CDR2 SVGAGI. J gave up 4 bases and V 6 bases, and 10 bases lay outside the gene matches. CDR3 sequence (DNA): TGTGCCAGCAGCCCCAAGGGACTAGCAGGGTACAATGAGCAGTTCTTC. Protein: CASSPKGLAGYNEQFF.

This clonotype was counted at least ten times. The V gene is TRBV12-3 or TRBV12-4, the J gene TRBJ2-7; D is undetermined. V shed 4 bases and J shed 6 bases, with 13 bases lying between them. The CDR3 loop spans 13 amino acids. The CDR3 region is CASSSYTGGEQYF. In nucleotides, the CDR3 is TGTGCCAGCAGTTCCTACACGGGCGGCGAGCAGTACTTC.

The chain employs TRBV10-3 and TRBJ1-1; no firm D call. V was shortened by 5 bases and J by 1 base, with 14 bases between the two germline ends. This CDR3 contains 15 residues. The germline gives CDR1 ENHRY, CDR2 SYGVKD. As DNA, the CDR3 is TGTGCCATCAGTCCCCAGGTGCCGGCGAACACTGAAGCTTTCTTT. This sequence encodes CAISPQVPANTEAFF.

The table lists this clonotype with a few counts. The V call is TRBV18, the J call TRBJ1-2, with D perhaps matching TRBD1 (5 bases). The length of the CDR3 is 13 residues. V was trimmed by 5 bases and J by 2 bases, leaving 9 bases between them. Germline loops: CDR1 KGHSH, CDR2 LQKENI. The CDR3 is CASSVDRNYGYTF. The CDR3, as DNA: TGTGCCAGCTCAGTTGACAGAAACTATGGCTACACCTTC.

Note on this clonotype: This is likely a read error, given that the CDR3 carries no conserved phenylalanine or tryptophan at its end. The chain recombines TRBV7-9 with TRBJ1-5; no reliable D call. Looked up from germline, CDR1 is SEHNR and CDR2 is FQNEAQ (reference sequence). The ends were cut back, 1 base at V and 8 bases at J, with 9 bases in the middle. The CDR3 runs 13 residues. CDR3 bases: TGTGCCAGCAGCTTAGTAGCAGGAGAGCCCCAGCATTGT. Translating it yields CASSLVAGEPQHC.

A few counts support this clonotype. The chain links TRBV29-1 to TRBJ2-2; 13 positions match TRBD2. CDR3 length equals 15 residues. J was trimmed by 6 bases and V by 3 bases; bases with no gene match: 4. Per germline, CDR1 SQVTM and CDR2 ANQGSEA. The CDR3 bases are TGCAGCGTTGATACTAGCGGGAGGGCCGCCGGGGAGCTGTTTTTT. This encodes CSVDTSGRAAGELFF.

This clonotype was seen a handful of times. V and J are TRBV10-3 and TRBJ2-3, with D possibly TRBD2 on 6 matching bases. This CDR3 is built from 15 residues. Germline V CDR1 and CDR2: ENHRY, SYGVKD. V shed 8 bases and J shed 0 bases, with 15 bases lying between them. CDR3 DNA sequence: TGTGCCATCCCGGGGGAGGACTCTAGCACAGATACGCAGTATTTT. This encodes CAIPGEDSSTDTQYF.

The chain's CDR3 is CASSNLIGVEQFF. The CDR3 DNA reads as TGTGCCAGCAGCAACCTGATCGGGGTTGAGCAGTTCTTC. The J gene is TRBJ2-1, the V gene TRBV3-1, with D maybe TRBD2 (5 bases). The length of the CDR3 is 13 residues. Trimming removed 5 bases at V and 9 bases at J, with 14 bases between. Per the germline V gene, CDR1 is LGHDT and CDR2 is YNNKEL (reference sequence).

This clonotype was observed a few times. The chain joins TRBV6-2 or TRBV6-3 to TRBJ2-5; 8 nucleotides match TRBD2. V gave up 2 bases and J gave up 4 bases; unmatched junction bases: 3. Germline V gives CDR1 MNHEY, CDR2 SVGEGT. The CDR3 covers 14 residues. CDR3 sequence (DNA): TGTGCCAGCAGTTACAACCTAGCGGGAGAGACCCAGTACTTC. Translated: CASSYNLAGETQYF.

This chain connects TRBV7-3 to TRBJ2-3, with a possible D match to TRBD2 (6 bases). The CDR3 extends over 13 amino acids. Trimming left V 5 bases short and J 6 bases short, with 12 bases between. Germline V CDR1 and CDR2: SGHTA, FQGTGA. As DNA, the CDR3 is TGTGCCAGCAGCCCAAAGGGGAGGGATACGCAGTATTTT. It is translated as CASSPKGRDTQYF.

This clonotype was seen just once. The chain joins TRBV27 to TRBJ2-1, with TRBD2 matching 10 bases. J lost 4 bases, V lost 0 bases, and 6 bases had no gene match. Per the germline V gene, CDR1 is MNHEY and CDR2 is SMNVEV (reference sequence). The CDR3 length is 17 residues. The CDR3 loop is CASSLSYGTSVYNEQFF. In DNA, the CDR3 is TGTGCCAGCAGTTTATCTTACGGGACTAGCGTTTACAATGAGCAGTTCTTC.

This clonotype was picked up a small number of times. This CDR3 reads CASSPRKGGYGYTF. CDR3 in DNA: TGTGCCAGCAGCCCCCGGAAGGGAGGATATGGCTACACCTTC. The chain uses TRBV11-2 and TRBJ1-2; no definite D call. CDR1 and CDR2 (germline): SGHAT, FQNNGV. The CDR3 totals 14 residues. With 5 bases removed from V and 5 bases from J, the gap between germline ends came to 15 bases.

A few counts support this clonotype. For the CDR3, the DNA is TGTGCCACCAGCAGAGATCTGGGACTAGCGGGTCCCTCCTACGAGCAGTACTTC. Encoded protein: CATSRDLGLAGPSYEQYF. V usage is TRBV15 and J usage is TRBJ2-7; 12 positions match TRBD2. CDR1 and CDR2 from the germline V gene are LNHNV and YYDKDF (reference sequence). V lost 0 bases to trimming and J lost 0 bases; unmatched junction nucleotides: 6. CDR3 length: 18 residues.

This chain uses TRBV24-1 with TRBJ2-1; 10 bases align to TRBD2. The V gene end was trimmed by 7 bases and the J gene end by 0 bases; junction bases not matched to a gene: 5. There are 16 residues in the CDR3. Germline CDR1 is KGHDR and CDR2 is SFDVKD. Here the CDR3 reads CATSHLAGASYNEQFF. As DNA, the CDR3 is TGTGCCACCAGCCATCTAGCGGGAGCCTCCTACAATGAGCAGTTCTTC.

The chain links TRBV29-1 to TRBJ2-7; TRBD1 matches 7 bases. J gave up 2 bases and V 0 bases, and 1 base lay outside the gene matches. This CDR3 spans 13 amino acids. The germline CDR1 and CDR2 sequences are SQVTM and ANQGSEA. The CDR3 DNA follows: TGCAGCGTTGAAGACGGACAGGCCTACGAGCAGTACTTC. Protein sequence: CSVEDGQAYEQYF.

The rearrangement links TRBV20-1 to TRBJ2-1; 7 nucleotides align to TRBD2. The CDR3 has 16 residues. Trimming at V came to 2 bases and at J to 3 bases, leaving 10 bases not matched to a gene. The germline V gene has CDR1 DFQATT and CDR2 SNEGSKA (reference sequence). The CDR3 nucleotides are TGCAGTGCTAGACCTCCGACTAGCCCGGACTACAATGAGCAGTTCTTC. This sequence encodes CSARPPTSPDYNEQFF.

On this clonotype: Germline and junction disagree at one end, which may indicate a read error. V gene TRBV12-3 or TRBV12-4 combines with J gene TRBJ2-3, with 10 bases fitting TRBD1. The CDR3 totals 16 residues. CDR3 loop: CASSRKPGQGTDAQYF. The CDR3 nucleotides read TGTGCCAGCAGCCGGAAACCGGGACAGGGGACAGATGCGCAGTATTTT.

With respect to this clonotype: Sequence at one end of the junction differs from germline and may be a read error. CDR3 amino acids: CSASLGGTDTQCF. The CDR3 DNA sequence: TGCAGTGCTAGTTTGGGAGGCACAGATACGCAGTGTTTT. This rearrangement joins TRBV20-1 to TRBJ2-3, with D tentatively TRBD2 (6 bases). Germline lookup yields CDR1 DFQATT and CDR2 SNEGSKA (reference sequence). The CDR3 runs 13 residues.

The chain links TRBV18 to TRBJ2-1; D could derive from TRBD1 or TRBD2 (5 bases each). Germline values: CDR1 KGHSH, CDR2 LQKENI. V lost 3 bases and J 5 bases, leaving 14 bases between the germline ends. The CDR3 is made up of 15 amino acids. CDR3 sequence: CASSPPGTPNNEQFF. CDR3 nucleotide sequence: TGTGCCAGCTCACCCCCCGGGACCCCAAACAATGAGCAGTTCTTC.

In its sample, this clonotype was seen a few times. The chain employs TRBV12-3 or TRBV12-4 and TRBJ1-2, with no clear D. V lost 6 bases and J lost 10, with 15 bases in between. This CDR3 contains 12 residues. CDR3 sequence reads: CASSQEQPVYTF. The DNA of the CDR3 is TGTGCCAGCAGCCAGGAACAGCCCGTCTACACCTTC.

With respect to this clonotype: A much larger clonotype is one base distant, so this may be a read error. This rearrangement joins TRBV29-1 to TRBJ2-5; 7 bases agree with TRBD2. There are 14 residues in the CDR3. J was trimmed by 11 bases and V by 5 bases; bases with no gene match: 17. Germline V gene lookup returns CDR1 SQVTM and CDR2 ANQGSEA. In DNA form, the CDR3 reads TGCAGCGTTACTCGGGAGGACTCCTACAATGAGCAGTACTTC. This encodes CSVTREDSYNEQYF.